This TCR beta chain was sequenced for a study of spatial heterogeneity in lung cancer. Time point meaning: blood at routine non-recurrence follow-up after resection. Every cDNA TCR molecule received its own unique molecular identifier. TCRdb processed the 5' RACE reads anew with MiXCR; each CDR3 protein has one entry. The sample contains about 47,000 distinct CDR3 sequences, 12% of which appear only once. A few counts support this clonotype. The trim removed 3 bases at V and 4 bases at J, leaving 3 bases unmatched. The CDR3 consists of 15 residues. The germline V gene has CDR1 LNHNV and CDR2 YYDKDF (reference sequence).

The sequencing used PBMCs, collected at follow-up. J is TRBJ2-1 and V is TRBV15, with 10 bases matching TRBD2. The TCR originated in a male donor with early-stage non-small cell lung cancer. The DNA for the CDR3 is TGTGCCACCAGCAGGCAGACTAGCGGGTACAATGAGCAGTTCTTC. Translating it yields CATSRQTSGYNEQFF.